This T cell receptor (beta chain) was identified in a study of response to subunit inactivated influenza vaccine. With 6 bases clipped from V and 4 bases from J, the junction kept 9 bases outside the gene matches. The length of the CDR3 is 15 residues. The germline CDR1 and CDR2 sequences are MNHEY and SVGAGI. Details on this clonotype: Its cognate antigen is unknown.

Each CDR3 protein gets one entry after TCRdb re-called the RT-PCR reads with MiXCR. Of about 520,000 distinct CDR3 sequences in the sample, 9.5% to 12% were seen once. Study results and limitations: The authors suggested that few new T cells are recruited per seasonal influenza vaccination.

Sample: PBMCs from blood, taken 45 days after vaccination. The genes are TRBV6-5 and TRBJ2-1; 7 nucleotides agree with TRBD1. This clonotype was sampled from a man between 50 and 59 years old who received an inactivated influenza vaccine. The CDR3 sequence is CASSSSSTGYNEQFF. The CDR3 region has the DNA TGTGCCAGCAGCTCCTCCTCGACAGGGTACAATGAGCAGTTCTTC.